Reported below is one TCR beta chain. Its antigen has not been determined. It has no much larger one-base neighbor in the sample; base qualities were not kept. Synthetic TCR analog templates were spiked into each PCR to estimate absolute template abundance from read counts. TCRbeta CDR3 regions were amplified from genomic DNA with bias-controlled V and J gene primers using the immunoSEQ assay. Sequencing of rearranged TCRbeta segments was done at approximately 20X coverage. Concerning the study's data processing: Clustering was used to correct sequencing errors, and CDR3s were annotated against IMGT so that V, D and J genes could be assigned. Out-of-frame and stop-codon sequences were excluded, and only productive TCRbeta rearrangements were used in downstream analyses. Clonality was calculated as one minus the Shannon entropy normalized by the log of the number of unique productive sequences. Clones differing between time points or between blood and tumor were identified by Fisher's exact test with Benjamini-Hochberg correction at adjusted p below 0.01. Held by TCRdb, this immuneACCESS table contains in-frame sequences only and omits some clones. Under half of the omission traces to an unresolved V gene where checked; the cause of the rest is unknown. That table supplies the V and J calls and clone size; D and trimming were determined from the DNA. Within this sample are approximately 90,000 clones, with roughly 89% of them counted one time only. The top ten hold roughly 2% of the sample.

This sample was included in a study of PD-L1 blockade in urothelial cancer listed by TCRdb under 2017. With regard to the full study: Every patient began therapy around 2014 and was given atezolizumab 1,200 mg intravenously every 3 weeks. Under ten patients achieved durable clinical benefit and approximately 20 did not. An ECOG performance status of 0 or 1 was recorded for the patients, and 0 to 3 prior chemotherapy regimens had been received by the patients. In the same patients, pretreatment tumors underwent whole exome sequencing and RNA sequencing in addition to TCR sequencing. Blood samples gave a median of about 140,000 T cells and 80,000 to 95,000 unique TCRs, with a median clonality of about 0.078. Pretreatment tumor samples, along with matched peripheral blood collected serially before and after atezolizumab treatment, underwent TCR sequencing. Blood samples were analyzed at 3 weeks after treatment start (second dose) and at 6 weeks after treatment start. Somatic, immune and clinical correlates of response to PD-L1 blockade with atezolizumab in urothelial cancer were the focus of an exploratory multi-omic analysis. Pretreatment blood TCR-seq was available for twenty-nine patients, at least one posttreatment blood collection was obtained for 25 or so patients, and tumor TCR-seq was available for 25 or so patients. About 90% of the roughly 29 patients were identified as males with urothelial cancer of bladder origin, and a prior smoking history was reported by 18 of 29 patients. Progression-free survival longer than 6 months counted as durable clinical benefit, and TCR features were additionally tested against both progression-free and overall survival.

General study outcomes and caveats: Patients with durable benefit showed greater expansion of tumor-associated TCR clones in peripheral blood 3 weeks after starting treatment (n ≈ 21, p = 0.022). A pretreatment peripheral blood TCR clonality below the median was linked to improved progression-free and overall survival. Because the sample size was small (n = 29) and many of the analyses were exploratory, the results are meant to be hypothesis-generating.

Per the publication, the time point label means: pretreatment peripheral blood. The cohort included 29 patients with locally advanced or metastatic urothelial carcinoma who were treated at Memorial Sloan Kettering on a trial protocol. Peripheral blood mononuclear cells were collected pretreatment and during treatment, with between 1 and 8 total time points per patient. The Qiagen DNeasy Blood extraction kit was used to purify genomic DNA from total PBMCs and from tumor samples. PBMCs were collected pretreatment and during treatment and were isolated and stored as previously described. V was cut back by 1 base and J by 8 bases, leaving a gap of 11 bases between them. CDR1 and CDR2, per the germline V gene, are SGHNT and YENEEA. From the cysteine up to the phenylalanine, the CDR3 has a length of 13 residues. The only DNA kept is the CDR3, 39 bases in frame from the first base.

The TCR originated in a man in his fifties or sixties with urothelial cancer. The chain links TRBV11-3 with TRBJ1-2; the D segment could be TRBD1, given 6 matching bases. Sequencing was performed on PBMCs, taken around atezolizumab (anti-PD-L1) treatment. The CDR3 corresponds to CASSLVDGGGYTF. The bases read TGTGCCAGCAGCTTAGTAGATGGGGGCGGCTACACCTTC.